This T cell receptor beta chain was documented in a study of blood T cell repertoires in COVID-19. Study-level background: COVID-19 samples collected from the United States, Italy and Spain covered acute and convalescent phases.

CDR3 length: 13 residues. Per germline, CDR1 SGHNT and CDR2 YENEEA. The V segment lost 6 bases and the J segment 1 base; nucleotides outside the gene matches: 2. Per the original data handling: Reference gene primer amplification gave nucleated cell count estimates. Data came from immunoSEQ multiplex PCR; TCRdb stores just in-frame clones and leaves some out. The DNA was the basis for D and trimming; V, J and clone size are from that table. The table includes about 22,000 clones, around 89% detected once. This TCR was recovered from a human donor with active COVID-19. The donor label of this sample is uncertain. The source material was peripheral blood. The chain links TRBV11-3 to TRBJ1-1; 7 positions match TRBD1. The CDR3 is CASRTGRNTEAFF. CDR3 in DNA: TGTGCCAGCAGGACAGGGAGGAACACTGAAGCTTTCTTT.